Sequencing of this TCR beta chain was carried out in a study of shared clonotypes between healthy human individuals. About this clone itself: The target antigen is unknown.

Findings and limits, study-wide: In four donors, around 5.5% of naive CD4 clonotypes appeared in common.

The trim removed 5 bases at V and 0 bases at J, leaving 4 bases unmatched. This CDR3 has 15 amino acids. Germline CDR1 and CDR2: SGHTA and FQGNSA. Clones were read by immunoSEQ multiplex PCR, and TCRdb kept only the in-frame ones, dropping some. The table lists about 2.3 million clones, under 95% of them singletons, with more than 0.35% in the top ten. Donors were healthy HIV-negative adults without recently reported acute infections or vaccinations. CD4+ cell separation produced CD45RA+ naive and CD45RA-negative memory subsets. The sequenced sample was naive CD4+ T cells from PBMCs. Specified subset: CD45RA+ positively selected. The V and J genes are TRBV7-2 and TRBJ2-1; the match to TRBD2 covers 7 bases. The TCR sequence derives from a man aged 18 to 29 in good health. Some clones in this sample may be carry-over from other donors' samples. The CDR3 DNA reads as TGTGCCAGCAGCCTCTGGGGGGGCTCCTACAATGAGCAGTTCTTC. As protein: CASSLWGGSYNEQFF. Full variable domain (outside the CDR3, taken from reference TRBV7-2 and TRBJ2-1): GAGVSQSPSNKVTEKGKDVELRCDPISGHTALYWYRQSLGQGLEFLIYFQGNSAPDKSGLPSDRFSAERTGGSVSTLTIQRTQQEDSAVYLCASSLWGGSYNEQFFGPGTRLTVL.